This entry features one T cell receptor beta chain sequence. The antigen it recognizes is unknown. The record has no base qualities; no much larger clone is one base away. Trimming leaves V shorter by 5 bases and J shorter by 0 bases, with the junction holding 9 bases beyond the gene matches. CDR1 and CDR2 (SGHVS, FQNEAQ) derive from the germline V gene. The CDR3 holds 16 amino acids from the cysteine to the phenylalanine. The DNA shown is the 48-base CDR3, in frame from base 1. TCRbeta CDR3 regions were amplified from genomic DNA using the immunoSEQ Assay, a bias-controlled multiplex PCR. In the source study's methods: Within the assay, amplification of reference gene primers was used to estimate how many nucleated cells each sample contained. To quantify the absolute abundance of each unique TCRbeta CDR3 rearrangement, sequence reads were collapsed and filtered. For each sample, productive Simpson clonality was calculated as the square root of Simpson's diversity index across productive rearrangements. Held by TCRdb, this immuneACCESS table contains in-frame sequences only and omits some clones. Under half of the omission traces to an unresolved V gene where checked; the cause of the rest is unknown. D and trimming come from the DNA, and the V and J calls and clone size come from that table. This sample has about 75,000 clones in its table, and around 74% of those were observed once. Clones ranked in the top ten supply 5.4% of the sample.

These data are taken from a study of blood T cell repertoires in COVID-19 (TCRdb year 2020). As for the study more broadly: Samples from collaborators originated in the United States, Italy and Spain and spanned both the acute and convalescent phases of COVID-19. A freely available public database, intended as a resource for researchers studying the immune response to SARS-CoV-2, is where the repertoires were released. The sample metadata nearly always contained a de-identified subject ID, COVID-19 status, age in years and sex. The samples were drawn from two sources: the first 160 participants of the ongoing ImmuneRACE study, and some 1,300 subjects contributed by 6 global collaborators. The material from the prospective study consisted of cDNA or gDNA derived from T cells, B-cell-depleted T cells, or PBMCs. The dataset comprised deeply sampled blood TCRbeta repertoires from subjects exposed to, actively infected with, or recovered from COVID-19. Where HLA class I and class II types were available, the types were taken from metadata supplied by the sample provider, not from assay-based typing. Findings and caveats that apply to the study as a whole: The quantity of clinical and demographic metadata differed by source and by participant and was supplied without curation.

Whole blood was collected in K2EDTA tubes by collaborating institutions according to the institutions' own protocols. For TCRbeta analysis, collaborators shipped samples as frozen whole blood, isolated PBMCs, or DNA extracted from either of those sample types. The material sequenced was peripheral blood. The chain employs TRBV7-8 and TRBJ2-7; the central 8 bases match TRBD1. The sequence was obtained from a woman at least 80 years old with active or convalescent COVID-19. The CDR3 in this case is CASSPYWGTGSYEQYF. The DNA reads TGTGCCAGCAGCCCCTATTGGGGGACAGGCTCCTACGAGCAGTACTTC.